This T cell receptor (beta chain) was documented in a study of response to subunit inactivated influenza vaccine. About this clonotype: No antigen is known for it.

Study-wide findings and caveats: A suggestion made by the authors is that each seasonal influenza vaccination recruits few new T cells.

V dropped 1 base and J dropped 5; count of bases not matched to a gene: 3. Germline assignment: CDR1 SGDLS and CDR2 YYNGEE. There are 15 residues in the CDR3. Using its own MiXCR run on the RT-PCR reads, TCRdb lists one record per CDR3 protein. The sample yields hundreds of thousands of distinct CDR3 sequences, 13% to 15% seen once. The sample here was PBMCs from blood, taken less than 15 days before vaccination. The chain employs TRBV9 and TRBJ2-1, with 10 positions matching TRBD2. The sequence was obtained from a man aged 50 or older who received an inactivated influenza vaccine. This chain's CDR3 is CASSVSLAGDNEQFF. The CDR3 coding sequence is TGTGCCAGCAGCGTATCCCTAGCGGGAGACAATGAGCAGTTCTTC.